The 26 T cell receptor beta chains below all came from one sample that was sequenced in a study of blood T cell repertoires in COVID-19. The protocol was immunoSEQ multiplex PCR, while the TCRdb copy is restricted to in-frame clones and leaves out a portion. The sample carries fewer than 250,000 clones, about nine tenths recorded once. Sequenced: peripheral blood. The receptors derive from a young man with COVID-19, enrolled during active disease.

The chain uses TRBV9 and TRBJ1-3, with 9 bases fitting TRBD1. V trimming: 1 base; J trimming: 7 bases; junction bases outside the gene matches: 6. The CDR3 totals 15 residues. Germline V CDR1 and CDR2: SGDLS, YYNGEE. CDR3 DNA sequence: TGTGCCAGCAGCGTAACAGGGGGCGAGGTGAACACCATATATTTT. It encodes CASSVTGGEVNTIYF.

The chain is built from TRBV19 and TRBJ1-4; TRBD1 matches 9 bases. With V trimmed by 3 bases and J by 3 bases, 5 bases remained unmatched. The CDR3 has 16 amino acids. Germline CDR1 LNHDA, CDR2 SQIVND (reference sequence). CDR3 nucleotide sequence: TGTGCCAGTAGTATCACAGGGGGCACGGCTAATGAAAAACTGTTTTTT. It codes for CASSITGGTANEKLFF.

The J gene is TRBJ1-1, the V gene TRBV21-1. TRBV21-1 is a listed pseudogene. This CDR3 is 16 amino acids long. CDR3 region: CASSPGGVPVNTEAFF. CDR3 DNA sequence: TGTGCCAGCAGTCCGGGGGGGGTCCCAGTTAACACTGAAGCTTTCTTT.

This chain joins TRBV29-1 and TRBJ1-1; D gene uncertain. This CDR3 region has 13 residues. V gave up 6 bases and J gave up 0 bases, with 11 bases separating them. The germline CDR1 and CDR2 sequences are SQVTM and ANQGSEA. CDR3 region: CSVLRRMNTEAFF. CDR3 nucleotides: TGCAGCGTCCTAAGGCGGATGAACACTGAAGCTTTCTTT. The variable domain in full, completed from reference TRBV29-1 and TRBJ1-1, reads SAVISQKPSRDICQRGTSLTIQCQVDSQVTMMFWYRQQPGQSLTLIATANQGSEATYESGFVIDKFPISRPNLTFSTLTVSNMSPEDSSIYLCSVLRRMNTEAFFGQGTRLTVV.

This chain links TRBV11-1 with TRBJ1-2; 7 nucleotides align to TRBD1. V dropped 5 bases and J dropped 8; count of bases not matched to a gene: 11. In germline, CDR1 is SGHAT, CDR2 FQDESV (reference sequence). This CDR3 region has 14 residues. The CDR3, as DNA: TGTGCCAGCAGCCGGAGGGACAGCGGCCTCGGCTACACCTTC. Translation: CASSRRDSGLGYTF.

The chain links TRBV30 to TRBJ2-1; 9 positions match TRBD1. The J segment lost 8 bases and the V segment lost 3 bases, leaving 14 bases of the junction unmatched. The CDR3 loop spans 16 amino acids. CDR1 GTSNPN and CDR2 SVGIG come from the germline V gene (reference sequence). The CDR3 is CAWRKWGGTGLDEQFF. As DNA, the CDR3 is TGTGCCTGGAGAAAGTGGGGTGGGACAGGGCTCGATGAGCAGTTCTTC.

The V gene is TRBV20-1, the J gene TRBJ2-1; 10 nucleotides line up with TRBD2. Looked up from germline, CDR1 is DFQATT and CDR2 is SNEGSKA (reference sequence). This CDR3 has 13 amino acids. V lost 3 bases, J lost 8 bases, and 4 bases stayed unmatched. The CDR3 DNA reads TGCAGTGCTAGTCCTAGCGGGGGCGATGAGCAGTTCTTC. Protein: CSASPSGGDEQFF.

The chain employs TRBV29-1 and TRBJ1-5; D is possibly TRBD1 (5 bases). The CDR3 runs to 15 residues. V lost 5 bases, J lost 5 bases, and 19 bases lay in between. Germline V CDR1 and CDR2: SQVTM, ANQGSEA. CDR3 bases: TGCAGCGTTCAAATCGTCCCGACAGACCATCAGCCCCAGCATTTT. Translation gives CSVQIVPTDHQPQHF.

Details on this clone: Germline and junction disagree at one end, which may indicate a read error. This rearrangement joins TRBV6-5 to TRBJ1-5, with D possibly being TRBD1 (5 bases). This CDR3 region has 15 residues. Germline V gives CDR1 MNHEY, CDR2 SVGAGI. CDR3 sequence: CVSQISGLRGQPQHF. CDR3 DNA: TGTGTCAGCCAGATCTCAGGGTTAAGGGGTCAGCCCCAGCATTTT.

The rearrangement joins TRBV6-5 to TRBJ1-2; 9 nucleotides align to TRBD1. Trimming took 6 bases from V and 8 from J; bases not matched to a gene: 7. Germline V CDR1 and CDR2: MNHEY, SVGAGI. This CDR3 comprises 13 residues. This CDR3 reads CASRPGTGQGYTF. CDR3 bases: TGTGCCAGCAGACCCGGGACAGGGCAAGGCTACACCTTC.

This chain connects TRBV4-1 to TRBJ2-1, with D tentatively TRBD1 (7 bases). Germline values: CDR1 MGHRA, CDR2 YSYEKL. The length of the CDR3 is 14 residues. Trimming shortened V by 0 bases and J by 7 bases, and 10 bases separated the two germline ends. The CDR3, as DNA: TGCGCCAGCAGCCAAGAACCAGGGGGGAATGAGCAGTTCTTC. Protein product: CASSQEPGGNEQFF.

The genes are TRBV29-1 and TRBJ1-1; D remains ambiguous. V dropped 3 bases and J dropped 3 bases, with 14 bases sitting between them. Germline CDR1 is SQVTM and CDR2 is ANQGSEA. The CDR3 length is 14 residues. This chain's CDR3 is CSVEVWQIHTEAFF. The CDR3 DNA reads TGCAGCGTTGAGGTGTGGCAGATTCACACTGAAGCTTTCTTT.

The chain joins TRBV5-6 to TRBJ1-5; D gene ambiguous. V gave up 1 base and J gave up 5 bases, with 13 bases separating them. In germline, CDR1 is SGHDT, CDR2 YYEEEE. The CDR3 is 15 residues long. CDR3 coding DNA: TGTGCCAGCAGCTTGTTCTCACTAAAAGATCAGCCCCAGCATTTT. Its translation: CASSLFSLKDQPQHF.

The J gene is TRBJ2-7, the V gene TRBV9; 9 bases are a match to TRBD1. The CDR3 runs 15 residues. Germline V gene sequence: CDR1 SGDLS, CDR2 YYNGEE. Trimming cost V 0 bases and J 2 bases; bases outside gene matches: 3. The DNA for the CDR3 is TGTGCCAGCAGCGTAGGAGGGACAGGGACCTACGAGCAGTACTTC. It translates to CASSVGGTGTYEQYF.

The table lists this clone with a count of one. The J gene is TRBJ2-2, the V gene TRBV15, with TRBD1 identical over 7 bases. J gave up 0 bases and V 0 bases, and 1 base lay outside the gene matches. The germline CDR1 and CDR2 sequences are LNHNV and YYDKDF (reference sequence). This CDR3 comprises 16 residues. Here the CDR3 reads CATSREGTANTGELFF. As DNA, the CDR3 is TGTGCCACCAGCAGAGAAGGGACAGCGAACACCGGGGAGCTGTTTTTT. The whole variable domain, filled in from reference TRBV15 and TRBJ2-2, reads DAMVIQNPRYQVTQFGKPVTLSCSQTLNHNVMYWYQQKSSQAPKLLFHYYDKDFNNEADTPDNFQSRRPNTSFCFLDIRSPGLGDTAMYLCATSREGTANTGELFFGEGSRLTVL.

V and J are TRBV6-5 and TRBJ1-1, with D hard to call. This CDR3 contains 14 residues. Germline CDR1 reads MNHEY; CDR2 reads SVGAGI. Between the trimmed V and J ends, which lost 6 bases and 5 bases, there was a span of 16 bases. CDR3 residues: CASSIFGLGTEAFF. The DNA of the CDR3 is TGTGCCAGCAGCATCTTCGGGTTAGGTACTGAAGCTTTCTTT.

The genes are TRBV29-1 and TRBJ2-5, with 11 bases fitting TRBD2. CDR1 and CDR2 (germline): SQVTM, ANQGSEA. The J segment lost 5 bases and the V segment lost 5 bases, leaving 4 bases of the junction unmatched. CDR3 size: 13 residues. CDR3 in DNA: TGCAGCGTTTCCGGACTAGCGGGTGAGACCCAGTACTTC. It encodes CSVSGLAGETQYF.

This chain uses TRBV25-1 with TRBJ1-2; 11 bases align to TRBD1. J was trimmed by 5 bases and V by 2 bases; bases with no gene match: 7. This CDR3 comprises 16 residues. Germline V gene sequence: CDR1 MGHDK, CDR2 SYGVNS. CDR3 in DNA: TGTGCCAGCAGTGAAGGGACAGGGGGATCTGGGTATGGCTACACCTTC. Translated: CASSEGTGGSGYGYTF.

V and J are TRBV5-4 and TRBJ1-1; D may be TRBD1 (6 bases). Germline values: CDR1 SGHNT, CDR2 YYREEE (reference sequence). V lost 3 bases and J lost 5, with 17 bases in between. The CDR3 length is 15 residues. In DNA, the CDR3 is TGTGCCAGCAGCTCGGCGACGGGACACACGACTGAAGCTTTCTTT. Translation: CASSSATGHTTEAFF.

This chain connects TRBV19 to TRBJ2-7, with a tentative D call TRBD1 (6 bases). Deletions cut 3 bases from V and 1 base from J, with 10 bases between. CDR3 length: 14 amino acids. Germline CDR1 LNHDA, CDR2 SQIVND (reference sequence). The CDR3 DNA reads TGTGCCAGTAGTATGCAGGGGTCATCCTACGAGCAGTACTTC. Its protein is CASSMQGSSYEQYF.

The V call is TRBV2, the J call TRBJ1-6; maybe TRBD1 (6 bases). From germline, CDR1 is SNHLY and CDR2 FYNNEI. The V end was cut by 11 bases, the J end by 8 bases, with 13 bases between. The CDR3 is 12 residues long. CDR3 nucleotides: TGTGCCGCACAGGGTGGAGATTCACCCCTCCACTTT. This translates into CAAQGGDSPLHF.

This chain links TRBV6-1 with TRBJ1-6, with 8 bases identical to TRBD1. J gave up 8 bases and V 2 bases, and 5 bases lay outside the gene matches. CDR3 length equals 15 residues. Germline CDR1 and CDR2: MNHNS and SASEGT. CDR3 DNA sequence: TGTGCCAGCAGTGAACTGACAGGGGAGGATTCACCCCTCCACTTT. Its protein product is CASSELTGEDSPLHF.

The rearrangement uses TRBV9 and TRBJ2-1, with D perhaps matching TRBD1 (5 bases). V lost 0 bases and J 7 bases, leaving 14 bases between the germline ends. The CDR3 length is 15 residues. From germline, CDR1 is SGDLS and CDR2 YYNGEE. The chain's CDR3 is CASSVVGHLRNEQFF. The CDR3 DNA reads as TGTGCCAGCAGCGTAGTGGGGCATCTGAGGAATGAGCAGTTCTTC.

CDR3 in amino acids: CASSLDRGGNNEQFF. The CDR3 coding sequence is TGTGCCAGCAGCTTAGATAGGGGGGGGAACAATGAGCAGTTCTTC. The rearrangement links TRBV11-2 to TRBJ2-1; the D gene is possibly TRBD2 (7 bases). This CDR3 is built from 15 residues. V was trimmed by 0 bases and J by 5 bases, leaving 11 bases between them. Germline loops: CDR1 SGHAT, CDR2 FQNNGV.

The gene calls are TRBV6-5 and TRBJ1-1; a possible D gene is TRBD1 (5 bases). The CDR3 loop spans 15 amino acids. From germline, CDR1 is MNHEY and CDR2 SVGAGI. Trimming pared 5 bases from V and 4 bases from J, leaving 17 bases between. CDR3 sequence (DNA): TGTGCCAGCAGTCAGACCGGGCCCGGGGGCACTGAAGCTTTCTTT. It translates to CASSQTGPGGTEAFF.

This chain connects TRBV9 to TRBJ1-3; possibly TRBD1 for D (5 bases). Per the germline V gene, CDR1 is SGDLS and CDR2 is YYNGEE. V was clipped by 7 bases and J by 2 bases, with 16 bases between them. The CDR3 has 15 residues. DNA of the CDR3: TGTGCCAGCGGGCGGTCGGGGGTGCCTGGAAACACCATATATTTT. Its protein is CASGRSGVPGNTIYF.